This T cell receptor beta chain emerged from a study of cytotoxic CD8 clonotypes in ibrutinib-treated CLL (dated by TCRdb to the early 2020s). Broadly, across the study: The cohort had 11 relapsed/refractory and around 14 treatment-naive patients; 17 were IGHV unmutated. Partial responses were observed in approximately 24 patients and complete responses in 2; after a median follow-up of around 68 months, remission was maintained in roughly 14 patients and progression was observed in roughly 12. Response samples were taken after a median of approximately a year on treatment, ranging from about 6 to 40 months. Samples averaged roughly 260,000 productive templates and approximately 100,000 productive rearrangements. Longitudinal samples were obtainable from about 30% of the roughly 90 participants in the trial. Cryopreserved peripheral blood mononuclear cells were obtained before treatment, at response, and at either sustained remission or disease progression. Every sample from remission and from progressive disease was obtained while the patients were still on ibrutinib.

On the study overall, not on this receptor specifically: Sampling times were not matched between sustained-remission and progressing patients, and lymph node repertoires were not studied. Baseline clonality was found to be higher than that of age-matched healthy donors and was strongly correlated with circulating CD8+ T-cell counts. Clonality increased at ibrutinib response, stayed stable in sustained remission, and fell back toward baseline at progression. Public clonotypes were found to be uncommon and were observed to contract or remain stable during treatment; the increase in clonality was shown to reflect expansion of private clonotypes at ibrutinib response.

A MiSeq instrument was used for deep resolution sequencing, which targeted depths ranging from 1 in 1 million up to 1 in 200,000 T cells, with coverage averaging 10x for each clonotype. TCR beta libraries were generated with the immunoSEQ hsTCRB Kit. On the study's bioinformatics: Data were analyzed with ImmunoSEQ Data Assistant and ImmunoSEQ Analyzer, with V, D and J genes assigned per IMGT definitions. Clonality was computed as one minus normalized Shannon entropy of productive rearrangement frequencies, ranging from 0 to 1. Only overrepresented clonotypes making up at least 0.05% of each patient's repertoire were included in the public clonotype analysis. About a dozen repertoires from age-matched healthy donors, obtained from immuneACCESS, served as clonality controls. TCRdb stores this immuneACCESS table with in-frame sequences only. Part of the clones is absent; in the studies checked, under half of the shortfall reflects unresolved V genes, and no reason is known for the rest. The V and J calls and clone size come from that table; D and trimming were worked out from the DNA. This sample lists 45,000 to 55,000 clones; roughly 50% were detected once. The ten most abundant clones make up around a third of the sample.

Remarks on this clone: This clone's antigen is unknown. It has no much larger one-base neighbor in the sample; base qualities were not kept.

Sample time point, as interpreted from the label and publication: about twelve months on ibrutinib. Roughly 2 micrograms of genomic DNA were extracted from cryopreserved PBMCs for TCR beta library preparation. Longitudinal blood samples from CLL patients on ibrutinib monotherapy were analyzed using high-throughput TCR beta sequencing. The patients took part in an open-label, single-center phase 2 trial of ibrutinib monotherapy. The CDR3 runs 18 amino acids, cysteine and phenylalanine included. The sequence is cut down to CDR3 DNA, 54 bases in frame from base 1. Trimmed from V: 2 bases; trimmed from J: 5 bases; junction bases lacking a gene match: 17. The germline V gene (reference sequence) provides CDR1 LNHDA and CDR2 SQIVND.

The chain joins TRBV19 to TRBJ2-7, with 8 junctional bases fitting TRBD2. The sample was PBMCs, taken after 12 months of ibrutinib treatment. The receptor comes from a human donor with chronic lymphocytic leukemia. The nucleotides read TGTGCCAGTAGTATATCCACCCGAGGAGCGGGAGTAAGCCACGAGCAGTACTTC. Translated, this gives CASSISTRGAGVSHEQYF.